This entry features one TCR beta chain sequence. Antigen unknown. Germline V CDR1 and CDR2: MNHNS, SASEGT. The CDR3 has 17 amino acids. Trimming removed 2 bases at V and 1 base at J, with 17 bases between. The source of the sample is a study of T-cell memory formation after mild COVID-19. Study-level information: TCR clusters showed largely donor specificity. General observations from the study: For contracting clones, CD4+ ones sat mainly in CM and EM, CD8+ in EMRA. Among clones peaking at day 37 in the second wave, SARS-CoV-2 specificity remained unconfirmed.

It was 5'RACE with constant-segment primers that produced the TCR alpha and TCR beta cDNA libraries, which carried sample barcodes and UMIs. TCRdb independently ran MiXCR on the 5' RACE reads; one entry per CDR3 protein. The sample consists of 300,000 or so distinct CDR3 sequences, approximately 15% of them appearing once. The genes are TRBV6-1 and TRBJ1-1; a weak D match, TRBD1 (5 bases). Sequences were obtained from PBMCs or a T cell subset sorted from them (not recorded which). The clonotype originates from a man between 18 and 35 years old who had mild COVID-19 (a few samples of this study predate the infection). Cell type and time point are not known. The CDR3 protein is CASSEPRDAGRNTEAFF. In DNA, the CDR3 is TGTGCCAGCAGTGAACCCCGGGACGCCGGGAGGAACACTGAAGCTTTCTTT.